The 30 T cell receptor beta chains reported below all come from one sample, sequenced in a study of blood T cell repertoires in COVID-19. Method: immunoSEQ multiplex PCR; TCRdb's copy keeps in-frame clones and lacks some. The table includes tens of thousands of clones, 82% detected once. Sequenced sample: peripheral blood. Source of these receptors: a woman of 80 years or more with acute or convalescent COVID-19.

The chain couples TRBV7-2 to TRBJ2-7, with 11 bases lining up with TRBD1. With 4 bases clipped from V and 6 bases from J, the junction kept 5 bases outside the gene matches. This CDR3 has 14 residues. Per the germline V gene, CDR1 is SGHTA and CDR2 is FQGNSA. CDR3 protein: CASSYRDRGSEQYF. The CDR3 DNA follows: TGTGCCAGCAGCTACCGGGACAGGGGGTCCGAGCAGTACTTC.

The chain has TRBV7-2 and TRBJ1-2; 9 bases agree with TRBD1. The germline V gene has CDR1 SGHTA and CDR2 FQGNSA. V trimming: 0 bases; J trimming: 3 bases; junction bases outside the gene matches: 8. The CDR3 runs to 17 residues. CDR3 nucleotides: TGTGCCAGCAGCTTAGCGCTCGTTAGGACAGGGGACTATGGCTACACCTTC. Protein product: CASSLALVRTGDYGYTF.

The CDR3 reads CASKGGAFGYGYTF. As DNA, the CDR3 is TGTGCCTCAAAAGGAGGGGCGTTTGGGTATGGCTACACCTTC. The rearrangement joins TRBV19 to TRBJ1-2, with D possibly TRBD1 on 5 matching bases. Germline V gene sequence: CDR1 LNHDA, CDR2 SQIVND (reference sequence). CDR3 length equals 14 residues. V gave up 11 bases and J gave up 5 bases, with 21 bases separating them.

The chain employs TRBV2 and TRBJ2-5, with 8 bases that match TRBD2. Trimming took 8 bases from V and 5 from J; bases not matched to a gene: 16. The CDR3 extends over 16 amino acids. CDR1 is SNHLY, CDR2 FYNNEI, per germline. CDR3 residues: CASLRLTGGPGETQYF. CDR3 bases: TGTGCCAGCCTGCGCCTGACGGGAGGGCCCGGGGAGACCCAGTACTTC. Looking up the rest from reference TRBV2 and TRBJ2-5 gives the full variable domain: EPEVTQTPSHQVTQMGQEVILRCVPISNHLYFYWYRQILGQKVEFLVSFYNNEISEKSEIFDDQFSVERPDGSNFTLKIRSTKLEDSAMYFCASLRLTGGPGETQYFGPGTRLLVL.

This clone was observed a single time. The chain recombines TRBV12-3 or TRBV12-4 with TRBJ1-5; D not certain. The ends were cut back, 5 bases at V and 9 bases at J, with 11 bases in the middle. The CDR3 totals 12 residues. As DNA, the CDR3 is TGTGCCAGCAGTCGCGCCGGGTGGCCCCAGCATTTT. This encodes CASSRAGWPQHF.

The rearrangement uses TRBV19 and TRBJ1-6; D uncertain. The CDR3 covers 14 residues. CDR1 is LNHDA and CDR2 is SQIVND in the germline V gene (reference sequence). V lost 4 bases to trimming and J lost 5 bases, with 9 bases between them. The CDR3 is CASSNGVNNSPLHF. CDR3 nucleotide sequence: TGTGCCAGTAGTAACGGGGTAAATAATTCACCCCTCCACTTT.

The chain has TRBV29-1 and TRBJ1-3; D is perhaps TRBD1 (6 bases). The CDR3 totals 16 residues. Trimming pared 4 bases from V and 0 bases from J, leaving 16 bases between. CDR1 SQVTM and CDR2 ANQGSEA come from the germline V gene. CDR3 loop: CSVVGQRASSGNTIYF. In nucleotides, the CDR3 is TGCAGCGTTGTAGGACAGAGGGCTTCCTCTGGAAACACCATATATTTT. Together with reference TRBV29-1 and TRBJ1-3, the CDR3 gives the full variable domain: SAVISQKPSRDICQRGTSLTIQCQVDSQVTMMFWYRQQPGQSLTLIATANQGSEATYESGFVIDKFPISRPNLTFSTLTVSNMSPEDSSIYLCSVVGQRASSGNTIYFGEGSWLTVV.

This chain connects TRBV3-1 (or the pseudogene TRBV3-2) to TRBJ1-2, with D maybe TRBD1 (5 bases). The V end lost 5 bases, the J end lost 0 bases, and 16 bases lay between the germline ends. The germline V gene has CDR1 LGHDT and CDR2 YNNKEL (reference sequence). The CDR3 has 16 amino acids. The CDR3 DNA follows: TGTGCCAGCAGCTCTTTGGGGGGGATTCCTAACTATGGCTACACCTTC. This codes for CASSSLGGIPNYGYTF.

Concerning this clone: The junction differs from germline at one of its ends, possibly a read error. CDR3 in DNA: TGTGCCAGCAGCCAAGACCCGGGACATTTCAAATTT. This translates into CASSQDPGHFKF. The chain combines TRBV3-1 (or the pseudogene TRBV3-2) with TRBJ1-1, with D tentatively TRBD1 (6 bases). This CDR3 is built from 12 residues. CDR1 and CDR2 from the germline V gene are LGHDT and YNNKEL (reference sequence).

The chain has TRBV6-5 and TRBJ2-2; tentative D call: TRBD1 (5 bases). This CDR3 region has 15 residues. V lost 6 bases and J lost 1, with 12 bases in between. Germline-derived CDR1 and CDR2 are MNHEY and SVGAGI. The CDR3 reads CASSPVQGNTGELFF. DNA of the CDR3: TGTGCCAGCAGCCCGGTGCAGGGGAACACCGGGGAGCTGTTTTTT.

The gene calls are TRBV28 and TRBJ2-1, with 9 bases fitting TRBD2. In germline, CDR1 is MDHEN, CDR2 SYDVKM. Trimming took 5 bases from V and 11 from J; bases not matched to a gene: 7. The CDR3 has 13 residues. The chain's CDR3 is CASSPPGTSKQFF. The DNA for the CDR3 is TGTGCCAGCAGTCCACCCGGGACTAGCAAGCAGTTCTTC. The full variable domain, in which reference TRBV28 and TRBJ2-1 provide the parts outside the CDR3, is DVKVTQSSRYLVKRTGEKVFLECVQDMDHENMFWYRQDPGLGLRLIYFSYDVKMKEKGDIPEGYSVSREKKERFSLILESASTNQTSMYLCASSPPGTSKQFFGPGTRLTVL.

The CDR3 DNA reads TGTGCCAGCAGTTCCACCACGGGGGAGACCCAGTACTTC. This translates into CASSSTTGETQYF. The rearrangement uses TRBV6-5 and TRBJ2-5; D possibly corresponds to TRBD2 (5 bases). The V end was cut by 4 bases, the J end by 5 bases, with 11 bases between. The V gene's germline CDR1 is MNHEY and CDR2 SVGAGI. There are 13 residues in the CDR3.

This clone was seen a handful of times. The chain joins TRBV5-1 to TRBJ1-2, with TRBD1 as a possible D gene (6 bases). Germline V CDR1 and CDR2: SGHRS, YFSETQ. V was shortened by 4 bases and J by 3 bases, with 7 bases between the two germline ends. The CDR3 runs to 12 residues. The DNA of the CDR3 is TGCGCCAGCAGCACAGGGTACTATGGCTACACCTTC. Translating it yields CASSTGYYGYTF.

The gene calls are TRBV29-1 and TRBJ1-2; 7 bases fit TRBD1. The V segment lost 6 bases and the J segment 1 base; nucleotides outside the gene matches: 5. The CDR3 loop spans 13 amino acids. Germline V gene sequence: CDR1 SQVTM, CDR2 ANQGSEA. The CDR3 loop is CSVLRGSNYGYTF. Written as DNA, the CDR3 is TGCAGCGTGCTCAGGGGGAGTAACTATGGCTACACCTTC.

The chain couples TRBV18 to TRBJ2-7; D remains unclear. This CDR3 is built from 12 residues. The V end was cut by 1 base, the J end by 6 bases, with 7 bases between. CDR1 is KGHSH, CDR2 LQKENI, per germline. In nucleotides, the CDR3 is TGTGCCAGCTCACCACAACAGTTCGAGCAGTACTTC. Its translation is CASSPQQFEQYF.

The V gene is TRBV11-3, the J gene TRBJ2-5, with TRBD1 identical over 9 bases. J was trimmed by 5 bases and V by 5 bases; bases with no gene match: 15. The CDR3 spans 17 residues. In germline, CDR1 is SGHNT, CDR2 YENEEA. CDR3 in DNA: TGTGCCAGCAGCGCCCGGGTAGGGACAGGGCGGGGTGAGACCCAGTACTTC. As protein: CASSARVGTGRGETQYF. Complete variable domain (other parts from reference TRBV11-3 and TRBJ2-5): EAGVVQSPRYKIIEKKQPVAFWCNPISGHNTLYWYLQNLGQGPELLIRYENEEAVDDSQLPKDRFSAERLKGVDSTLKIQPAELGDSAVYLCASSARVGTGRGETQYFGPGTRLLVL.

A few counts support this clone. This chain joins TRBV5-1 and TRBJ2-5; D perhaps matches TRBD2 (6 bases). From germline, CDR1 is SGHRS and CDR2 YFSETQ. This CDR3 comprises 15 residues. With 0 bases removed from V and 5 bases from J, the gap between germline ends came to 14 bases. The CDR3 DNA is TGCGCCAGCAGCTTGGACGTTTTAGGGAGGGAGACCCAGTACTTC. Amino acid sequence: CASSLDVLGRETQYF.

The V and J genes are TRBV18 and TRBJ2-7; tentatively, D is TRBD1 (6 bases). V lost 3 bases and J lost 6, with 12 bases in between. CDR1 and CDR2 from the germline V gene are KGHSH and LQKENI. This CDR3 spans 13 amino acids. The chain's CDR3 is CASSPVQGSEQYF. The CDR3 DNA reads TGTGCCAGCTCACCTGTTCAGGGGAGCGAGCAGTACTTC.

The V gene is TRBV7-2, the J gene TRBJ2-1; weak D call: TRBD2 (6 bases). The CDR3 runs 15 residues. V was shortened by 5 bases and J by 6 bases, with 17 bases between the two germline ends. Per germline, CDR1 SGHTA and CDR2 FQGNSA. For the CDR3, the DNA is TGTGCCAGCAGCCTTCCTCCGGCTAGCGTCAATGAGCAGTTCTTC. Its protein is CASSLPPASVNEQFF.

This chain links TRBV6-6 with TRBJ1-1; TRBD1 aligns across 8 bases. The CDR3 covers 13 residues. Germline CDR1 MNHNY, CDR2 SVGAGI (reference sequence). V dropped 7 bases and J dropped 10; count of bases not matched to a gene: 11. CDR3 in amino acids: CASTRSGQGGAFF. The DNA of the CDR3 is TGTGCCAGCACCCGATCCGGACAGGGAGGAGCTTTCTTT.

This sequence joins TRBV3-1 (or the pseudogene TRBV3-2) and TRBJ2-5; TRBD2 aligns across 7 bases. Germline values: CDR1 LGHDT, CDR2 YNNKEL (reference sequence). V lost 4 bases, J lost 2 bases, and 7 bases stayed unmatched. This CDR3 is built from 15 residues. The CDR3 bases are TGTGCCAGCAGCCTCATCATCGGGGGGCAAGAGACCCAGTACTTC. Amino acids: CASSLIIGGQETQYF.

The chain recombines TRBV4-2 with TRBJ2-5; 11 bases align to TRBD2. Trimming cost V 5 bases and J 4 bases; bases outside gene matches: 3. The germline V gene encodes CDR1 LGHNA and CDR2 YNFKEQ. This CDR3 region has 14 residues. The chain's CDR3 is CASSKGLAVETQYF. The CDR3 nucleotides read TGTGCCAGCAGCAAGGGACTAGCGGTAGAGACCCAGTACTTC.

This rearrangement joins TRBV19 to TRBJ1-2; 7 bases align to TRBD1. In germline, CDR1 is LNHDA, CDR2 SQIVND (reference sequence). CDR3 size: 17 residues. J gave up 4 bases and V 2 bases, and 13 bases lay outside the gene matches. CDR3 sequence: CASSILRQGSALYGYTF. For the CDR3, the DNA is TGTGCCAGTAGTATACTGAGACAGGGTAGCGCTCTCTATGGCTACACCTTC.

The V gene is TRBV19, the J gene TRBJ1-1; D not resolved. The CDR3 is 13 amino acids. Germline values: CDR1 LNHDA, CDR2 SQIVND (reference sequence). Trimming stripped 4 bases from V and 1 base from J, with 7 bases between. Here the CDR3 DNA reads TGTGCCAGTAGTAGCCTCAGGAACACTGAAGCTTTCTTT. Translation: CASSSLRNTEAFF. Together with reference TRBV19 and TRBJ1-1, the CDR3 gives the full variable domain: DGGITQSPKYLFRKEGQNVTLSCEQNLNHDAMYWYRQDPGQGLRLIYYSQIVNDFQKGDIAEGYSVSREKKESFPLTVTSAQKNPTAFYLCASSSLRNTEAFFGQGTRLTVV.

This clone was recorded once. The chain has TRBV19 and TRBJ2-6; tentatively, D is TRBD1 (6 bases). CDR1 LNHDA and CDR2 SQIVND come from the germline V gene (reference sequence). The CDR3 contains 15 residues. Trimming shortened V by 4 bases and J by 4 bases, and 11 bases separated the two germline ends. CDR3 sequence reads: CASSRTEPGANVLTF. In DNA, the CDR3 is TGTGCCAGTAGTAGGACAGAACCGGGGGCCAACGTCCTGACTTTC.

The count of this clone is one. This chain joins TRBV6-6 and TRBJ1-6; D gene unclear. This CDR3 spans 13 amino acids. The V gene's germline CDR1 is MNHNY and CDR2 SVGAGI (reference sequence). V dropped 8 bases and J dropped 7 bases, with 12 bases sitting between them. DNA for the CDR3: TGTGCCAGCGGCGGGCTTGGGAATTCACCCCTCCACTTT. It codes for CASGGLGNSPLHF.

This chain joins TRBV5-4 and TRBJ1-4, with 10 bases that match TRBD1. The CDR3 loop spans 16 amino acids. Germline CDR1 reads SGHNT; CDR2 reads YYREEE (reference sequence). Trimming cost V 4 bases and J 7 bases; bases outside gene matches: 10. The CDR3 here is CASSIGTGDRGEKLFF. The CDR3 coding sequence is TGTGCCAGCAGCATCGGGACAGGGGATCGCGGTGAAAAACTGTTTTTT.

The V gene is TRBV10-3, the J gene TRBJ1-1; 9 positions match TRBD1. Trimming cost V 10 bases and J 4 bases; bases outside gene matches: 16. Germline CDR1 reads ENHRY; CDR2 reads SYGVKD. The CDR3 runs to 16 residues. CDR3 sequence: CATLPMGGQGTTEAFF. The CDR3 DNA follows: TGTGCCACCCTCCCTATGGGGGGACAGGGTACCACTGAAGCTTTCTTT.

The genes are TRBV5-1 and TRBJ2-7, with D tentatively TRBD1 (6 bases). The germline CDR1 and CDR2 sequences are SGHRS and YFSETQ. V gave up 4 bases and J gave up 2 bases, with 16 bases separating them. The CDR3 has 15 amino acids. The CDR3 bases are TGCGCCAGCAGCAAGGACAGCGTAACGGCCTACGAGCAGTACTTC. Amino acid sequence: CASSKDSVTAYEQYF. The full variable domain, in which reference TRBV5-1 and TRBJ2-7 provide the parts outside the CDR3, is KAGVTQTPRYLIKTRGQQVTLSCSPISGHRSVSWYQQTPGQGLQFLFEYFSETQRNKGNFPGRFSGRQFSNSRSEMNVSTLELGDSALYLCASSKDSVTAYEQYFGPGTRLTVT.

This clone has only one observation. The rearrangement uses TRBV2 and TRBJ2-7; D unresolved. Germline CDR1 is SNHLY and CDR2 is FYNNEI. The V gene lost 4 bases and the J gene lost 2 bases, with 3 bases spanning the gap. The CDR3 extends over 11 amino acids. The CDR3 DNA follows: TGTGCCAGCAGTGCAACCTACGAGCAGTACTTC. Its translation is CASSATYEQYF.